One sample yielded the 17 T cell receptor beta chains listed below, sequenced in a study of Tregs in tolerant kidney transplant recipients. Profiling relied on immunoSEQ multiplex PCR, and the TCRdb table lists in-frame clones only, not all of them. This repertoire shows about 240,000 clones, around 82% found once; its top ten account for around 0.68%. The sequenced sample was CD4+ T cells from blood. These receptors came from a human donor in good health.

The rearrangement links TRBV21-1 to TRBJ1-4; the tabulated D call, TRBD1, remains unverified against the DNA. TRBV21-1 is termed a pseudogene. The CDR3 has 15 residues. The CDR3, as DNA: TGTGCCAGCAGCAAAGAGTGGACAGTTAGTGAAAAACTGTTTTTT. Translation gives CASSKEWTVSEKLFF.

CDR3 nucleotides: TGTGCCAGCAGCACCCGAGACAGGGACTACGAGCAGTACTTC. Protein product: CASSTRDRDYEQYF. The gene calls are TRBV11-1 and TRBJ2-7; 7 bases are a match to TRBD1. CDR3 size: 14 residues. Germline-derived CDR1 and CDR2 are SGHAT and FQDESV (reference sequence). J was trimmed by 3 bases and V by 5 bases; bases with no gene match: 7.

There are a few counts of this clone. The V and J genes are TRBV5-1 and TRBJ2-5, with 10 bases matching TRBD2. J was trimmed by 1 base and V by 4 bases; bases with no gene match: 7. Germline CDR1 reads SGHRS; CDR2 reads YFSETQ. The CDR3 has 16 residues. CDR3 loop: CASSGLAGGIQETQYF. In DNA form, the CDR3 reads TGCGCCAGCAGCGGATTAGCGGGGGGCATCCAAGAGACCCAGTACTTC.

This chain joins TRBV5-1 and TRBJ2-6; TRBD2 is a possible D gene (5 bases). In germline, CDR1 is SGHRS, CDR2 YFSETQ. The CDR3 is 15 residues long. V lost 3 bases, J lost 4 bases, and 11 bases lay in between. The CDR3 nucleotides are TGCGCCAGCAGCTCCACGGGGTGGGGGGCCAACGTCCTGACTTTC. Protein: CASSSTGWGANVLTF.

This clone was detected once. The genes are TRBV5-8 and TRBJ2-1; the D gene is possibly TRBD1 (5 bases). From germline, CDR1 is SGHTS and CDR2 YDEGEE. Trimming stripped 0 bases from V and 9 bases from J, with 13 bases between. The CDR3 sequence is 14 residues long. CDR3 DNA: TGTGCCAGCAGCTTGGCCCAGGGATCCGGTGAGCAGTTCTTC. This gives the protein CASSLAQGSGEQFF.

V usage is TRBV7-3 and J usage is TRBJ2-1; D ambiguous. Trimming removed 5 bases from V and 0 bases from J, with 23 bases in between. The germline V gene encodes CDR1 SGHTA and CDR2 FQGTGA. This CDR3 has 19 amino acids. For the CDR3, the DNA is TGTGCCAGCAGCCCCGGACCATCACGGAGAGGAAGCTCCTACAATGAGCAGTTCTTC. Translated, it gives CASSPGPSRRGSSYNEQFF.

This clone was found once. CDR3 DNA: TGCGCCAGCAGATACGGGACAGACTACGAGCAGTACTTC. Its translation is CASRYGTDYEQYF. The genes are TRBV5-1 and TRBJ2-7, with 7 bases fitting TRBD1. The trim removed 5 bases at V and 3 bases at J, leaving 5 bases unmatched. Germline loops: CDR1 SGHRS, CDR2 YFSETQ. The CDR3 spans 13 residues.

The J gene is TRBJ1-5, the V gene TRBV7-6, with D tentatively TRBD1 (5 bases). V lost 5 bases, J lost 4 bases, and 15 bases lay in between. Germline-derived CDR1 and CDR2 are SGHVS and FNYEAQ. The CDR3 runs to 15 residues. This CDR3 reads CASSPGGSANQPQHF. For the CDR3, the DNA is TGTGCCAGCAGCCCGGGGGGGAGCGCGAATCAGCCCCAGCATTTT.

J is TRBJ1-5 and V is TRBV6-1, with 8 bases that match TRBD1. Germline V gene sequence: CDR1 MNHNS, CDR2 SASEGT. Trimming cost V 3 bases and J 3 bases; bases outside gene matches: 4. The CDR3 consists of 15 residues. The CDR3 sequence: CASSDQGAYNQPQHF. The DNA of the CDR3 is TGTGCCAGCAGTGATCAGGGGGCCTACAATCAGCCCCAGCATTTT.

V usage is TRBV2 and J usage is TRBJ2-1; no reliable D call. CDR1 and CDR2 from the germline V gene are SNHLY and FYNNEI. The CDR3 spans 13 residues. Trimming stripped 5 bases from V and 10 bases from J, with 15 bases between. The CDR3, as DNA: TGTGCCAGCAGTCCAAACAATACTCCAGAGCAGTTCTTC. Translating it yields CASSPNNTPEQFF.

J is TRBJ2-7 and V is TRBV6-1; tentative D call: TRBD2 (6 bases). Germline CDR1 reads MNHNS; CDR2 reads SASEGT. Trimming cost V 5 bases and J 3 bases, with 14 bases left between them. The CDR3 contains 14 residues. The CDR3 reads CASSRPGLVYEQYF. The CDR3, as DNA: TGTGCCAGCAGTAGGCCGGGACTTGTCTACGAGCAGTACTTC.

In the case of this clone: The sample holds other DNA sequences that translate to the same CDR3. The rearrangement uses TRBV19 and TRBJ1-2; the D gene is possibly TRBD1 (6 bases). V was cut by 1 base and J by 2 bases, with 8 bases left in between. Germline V lookup: CDR1 LNHDA, CDR2 SQIVND (reference sequence). The CDR3 loop spans 14 amino acids. CDR3 DNA: TGTGCCAGTAGTATAGGAACAGGGAACTATGGCTACACCTTC. As protein: CASSIGTGNYGYTF.

This clone was picked up a small number of times. V gene TRBV5-8 combines with J gene TRBJ1-3, with D uncertain. The germline CDR1 and CDR2 sequences are SGHTS and YDEGEE. The CDR3 is made up of 14 amino acids. Trimming shortened V by 4 bases and J by 4 bases, and 12 bases separated the two germline ends. The CDR3 loop reads CASSKLGLGNTIYF. CDR3 DNA sequence: TGTGCCAGCAGCAAATTGGGGTTAGGAAACACCATATATTTT.

The chain uses TRBV5-5 and TRBJ1-6, with D uncertain. CDR1 and CDR2 from the germline V gene are SGHKS and YYEKEE (reference sequence). Trimming pared 0 bases from V and 0 bases from J, leaving 13 bases between. The CDR3 covers 18 residues. The CDR3 is CASSLEDFPSSYNSPLHF. The DNA for the CDR3 is TGTGCCAGCAGCTTGGAGGACTTTCCGAGCTCCTATAATTCACCCCTCCACTTT.

CDR3 loop: CASSEVGGREEKLFF. CDR3 nucleotides: TGTGCCAGCAGTGAAGTTGGAGGGAGGGAAGAAAAACTGTTTTTT. V gene TRBV6-1 combines with J gene TRBJ1-4, with D hard to call. The CDR3 is made up of 15 amino acids. CDR1 and CDR2 from the germline V gene are MNHNS and SASEGT. Trimming took 1 base from V and 8 from J, leaving 14 bases between them.

The table lists this clone with a count of one. The J gene is TRBJ1-6, the V gene TRBV6-5; D possibly corresponds to TRBD1 (6 bases). Germline V gene sequence: CDR1 MNHEY, CDR2 SVGAGI. The CDR3 is made up of 15 amino acids. V lost 6 bases to trimming and J lost 9 bases, with 18 bases between them. The CDR3 is CASRRDGGLGSPLHF. Here the CDR3 DNA reads TGTGCCAGCAGAAGAGATGGGGGGCTGGGTTCACCCCTCCACTTT.

The J gene is TRBJ1-2, the V gene TRBV29-1; D perhaps matches TRBD1 (6 bases). This CDR3 is built from 13 residues. With 1 base removed from V and 8 bases from J, the gap between germline ends came to 14 bases. Germline V gene sequence: CDR1 SQVTM, CDR2 ANQGSEA. The CDR3 loop is CSVEVAGAGGYTF. As DNA, the CDR3 is TGCAGCGTTGAAGTAGCGGGGGCCGGAGGCTACACCTTC.